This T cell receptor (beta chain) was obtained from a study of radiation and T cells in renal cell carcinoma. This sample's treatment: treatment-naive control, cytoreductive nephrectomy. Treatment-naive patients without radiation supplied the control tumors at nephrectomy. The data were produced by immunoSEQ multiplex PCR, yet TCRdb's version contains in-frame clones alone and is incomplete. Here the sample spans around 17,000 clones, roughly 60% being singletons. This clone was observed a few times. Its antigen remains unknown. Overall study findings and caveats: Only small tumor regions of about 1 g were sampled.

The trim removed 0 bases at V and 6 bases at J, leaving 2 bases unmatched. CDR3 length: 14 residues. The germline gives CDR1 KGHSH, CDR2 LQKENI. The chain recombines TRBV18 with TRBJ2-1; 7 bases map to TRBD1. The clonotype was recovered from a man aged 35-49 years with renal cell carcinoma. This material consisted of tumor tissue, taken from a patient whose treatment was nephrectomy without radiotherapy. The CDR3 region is CASSPPPGGNEQFF. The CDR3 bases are TGTGCCAGCTCACCACCCCCAGGGGGCAATGAGCAGTTCTTC.